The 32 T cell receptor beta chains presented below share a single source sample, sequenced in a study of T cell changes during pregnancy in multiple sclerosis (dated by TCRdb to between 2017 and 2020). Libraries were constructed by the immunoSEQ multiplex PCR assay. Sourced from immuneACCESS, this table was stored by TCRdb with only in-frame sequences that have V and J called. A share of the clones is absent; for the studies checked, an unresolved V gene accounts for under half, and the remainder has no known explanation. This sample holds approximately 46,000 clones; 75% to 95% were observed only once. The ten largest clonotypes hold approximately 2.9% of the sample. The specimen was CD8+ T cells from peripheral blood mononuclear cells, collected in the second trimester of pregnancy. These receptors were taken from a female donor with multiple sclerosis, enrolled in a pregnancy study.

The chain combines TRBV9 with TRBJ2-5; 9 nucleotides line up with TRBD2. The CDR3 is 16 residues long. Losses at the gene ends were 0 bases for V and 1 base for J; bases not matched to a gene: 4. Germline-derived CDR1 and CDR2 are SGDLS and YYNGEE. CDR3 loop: CASSVGAGGTQETQYF. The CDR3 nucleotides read TGTGCCAGCAGCGTAGGAGCGGGGGGTACCCAAGAGACCCAGTACTTC.

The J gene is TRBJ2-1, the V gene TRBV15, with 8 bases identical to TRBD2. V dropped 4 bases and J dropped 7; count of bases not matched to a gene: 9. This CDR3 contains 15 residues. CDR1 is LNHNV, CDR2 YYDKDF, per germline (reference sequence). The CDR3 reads CATSTRTGGSNEQFF. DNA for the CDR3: TGTGCCACCAGCACGCGGACGGGAGGGAGTAATGAGCAGTTCTTC. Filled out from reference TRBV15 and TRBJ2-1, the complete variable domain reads DAMVIQNPRYQVTQFGKPVTLSCSQTLNHNVMYWYQQKSSQAPKLLFHYYDKDFNNEADTPDNFQSRRPNTSFCFLDIRSPGLGDTAMYLCATSTRTGGSNEQFFGPGTRLTVL.

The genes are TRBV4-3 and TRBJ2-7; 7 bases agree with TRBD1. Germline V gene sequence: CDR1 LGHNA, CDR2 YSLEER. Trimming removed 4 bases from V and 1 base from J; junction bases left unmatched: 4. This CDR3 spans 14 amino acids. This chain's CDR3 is CASSLTGPSYEQYF. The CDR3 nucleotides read TGCGCCAGCAGCCTGACAGGGCCATCCTACGAGCAGTACTTC.

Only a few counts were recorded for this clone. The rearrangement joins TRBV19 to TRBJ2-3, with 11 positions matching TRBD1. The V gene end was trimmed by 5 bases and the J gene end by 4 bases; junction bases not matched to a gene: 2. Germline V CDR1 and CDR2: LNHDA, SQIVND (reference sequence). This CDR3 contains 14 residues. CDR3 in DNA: TGTGCCAGTAGTGAGGGACAGGGGGCAGATACGCAGTATTTT. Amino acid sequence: CASSEGQGADTQYF.

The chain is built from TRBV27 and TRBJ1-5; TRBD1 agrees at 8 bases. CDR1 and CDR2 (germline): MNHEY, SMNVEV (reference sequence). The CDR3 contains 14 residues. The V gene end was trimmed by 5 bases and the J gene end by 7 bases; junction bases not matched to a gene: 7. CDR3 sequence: CASSPRTGQQPQHF. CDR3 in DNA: TGTGCCAGCAGTCCCCGGACAGGGCAGCAGCCCCAGCATTTT.

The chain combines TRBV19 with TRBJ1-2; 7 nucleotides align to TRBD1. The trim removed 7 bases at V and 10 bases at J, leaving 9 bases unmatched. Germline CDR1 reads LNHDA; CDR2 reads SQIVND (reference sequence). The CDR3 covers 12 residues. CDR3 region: CASTKGGLDYTF. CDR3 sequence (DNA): TGTGCCAGTACCAAAGGGGGCCTTGACTACACCTTC. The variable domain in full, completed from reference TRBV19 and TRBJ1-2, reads DGGITQSPKYLFRKEGQNVTLSCEQNLNHDAMYWYRQDPGQGLRLIYYSQIVNDFQKGDIAEGYSVSREKKESFPLTVTSAQKNPTAFYLCASTKGGLDYTFGSGTRLTVV.

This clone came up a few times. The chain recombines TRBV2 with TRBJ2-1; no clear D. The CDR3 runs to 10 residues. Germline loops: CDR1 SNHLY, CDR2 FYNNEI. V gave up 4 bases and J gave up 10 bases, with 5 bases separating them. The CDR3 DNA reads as TGTGCCAGCAGTGTCAGGGAGCAGTTCTTC. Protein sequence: CASSVREQFF.

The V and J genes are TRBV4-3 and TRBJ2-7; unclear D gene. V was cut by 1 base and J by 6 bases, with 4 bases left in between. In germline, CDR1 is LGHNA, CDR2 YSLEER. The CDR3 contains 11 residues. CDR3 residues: CASSQGSEQYF. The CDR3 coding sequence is TGCGCCAGCAGCCAAGGGAGCGAGCAGTACTTC.

CDR3 sequence: CASLAGDTGELFF. Here the CDR3 DNA reads TGTGCCAGCTTAGCAGGGGACACCGGGGAGCTGTTTTTT. V gene TRBV7-6 combines with J gene TRBJ2-2; a weak D match, TRBD1 (6 bases). This CDR3 is 13 amino acids long. The V gene's germline CDR1 is SGHVS and CDR2 FNYEAQ. V dropped 8 bases and J dropped 3 bases, with 10 bases sitting between them. The entire variable domain, with the rest obtained from reference TRBV7-6 and TRBJ2-2, is as follows: GAGVSQSPRYKVTKRGQDVALRCDPISGHVSLYWYRQALGQGPEFLTYFNYEAQQDKSGLPNDRFSAERPEGSISTLTIQRTEQRDSAMYRCASLAGDTGELFFGEGSRLTVL.

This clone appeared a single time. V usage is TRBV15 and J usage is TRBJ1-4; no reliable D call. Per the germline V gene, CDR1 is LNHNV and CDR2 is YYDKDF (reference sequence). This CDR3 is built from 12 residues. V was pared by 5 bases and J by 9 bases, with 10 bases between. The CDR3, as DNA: TGTGCCACCAGCTCCGGGAGTCAAAAACTGTTTTTT. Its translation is CATSSGSQKLFF.

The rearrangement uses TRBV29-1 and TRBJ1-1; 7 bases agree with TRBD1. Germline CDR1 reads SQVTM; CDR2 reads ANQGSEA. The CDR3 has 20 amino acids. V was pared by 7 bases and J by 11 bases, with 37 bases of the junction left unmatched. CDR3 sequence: CSAPAYMDRRSSVPKQSAFF. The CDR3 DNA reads TGCAGCGCCCCCGCATATATGGACAGGCGGTCCTCGGTCCCAAAGCAATCGGCTTTCTTT.

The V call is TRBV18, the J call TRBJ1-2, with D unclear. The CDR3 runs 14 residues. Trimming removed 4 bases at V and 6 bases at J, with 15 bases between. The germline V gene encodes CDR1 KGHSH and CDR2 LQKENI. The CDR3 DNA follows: TGTGCCAGCTCACACCTTCTCACACCCGATGGCTACACCTTC. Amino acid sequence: CASSHLLTPDGYTF.

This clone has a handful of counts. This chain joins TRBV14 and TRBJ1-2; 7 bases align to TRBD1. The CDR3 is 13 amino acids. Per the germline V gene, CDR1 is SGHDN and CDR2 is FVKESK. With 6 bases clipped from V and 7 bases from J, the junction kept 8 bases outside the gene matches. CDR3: CASSPGTVFGYTF. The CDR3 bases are TGTGCCAGCAGTCCCGGGACAGTATTTGGCTACACCTTC.

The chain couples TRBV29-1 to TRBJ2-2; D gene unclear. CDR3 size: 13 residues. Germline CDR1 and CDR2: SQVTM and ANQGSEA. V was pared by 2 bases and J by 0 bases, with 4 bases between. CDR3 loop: CSVETANTGELFF. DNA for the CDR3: TGCAGCGTTGAAACAGCGAACACCGGGGAGCTGTTTTTT.

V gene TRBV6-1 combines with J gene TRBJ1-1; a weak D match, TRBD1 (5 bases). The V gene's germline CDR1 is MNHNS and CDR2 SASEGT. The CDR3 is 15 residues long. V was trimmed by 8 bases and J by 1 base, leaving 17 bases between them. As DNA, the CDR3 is TGTGCCAGCTACCAGGTCGGGGGGGAGAACACTGAAGCTTTCTTT. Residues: CASYQVGGENTEAFF.

CDR3 sequence (DNA): TGCGCCAGCAGCTTGGGTTCAGGGGGCTCCTGGGAGCAGTACTTC. This translates into CASSLGSGGSWEQYF. This chain uses TRBV5-1 with TRBJ2-7; 8 nucleotides align to TRBD1. Losses at the gene ends were 0 bases for V and 7 bases for J; bases not matched to a gene: 9. The length of the CDR3 is 15 residues. In germline, CDR1 is SGHRS, CDR2 YFSETQ. Full variable domain (rest looked up from reference TRBV5-1 and TRBJ2-7): KAGVTQTPRYLIKTRGQQVTLSCSPISGHRSVSWYQQTPGQGLQFLFEYFSETQRNKGNFPGRFSGRQFSNSRSEMNVSTLELGDSALYLCASSLGSGGSWEQYFGPGTRLTVT.

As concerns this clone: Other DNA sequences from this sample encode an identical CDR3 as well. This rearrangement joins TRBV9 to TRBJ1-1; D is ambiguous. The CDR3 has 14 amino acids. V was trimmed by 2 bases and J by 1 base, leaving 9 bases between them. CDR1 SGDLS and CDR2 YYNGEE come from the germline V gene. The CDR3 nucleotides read TGTGCCAGCAGCGTCGGTAACCGGAACACTGAAGCTTTCTTT. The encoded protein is CASSVGNRNTEAFF. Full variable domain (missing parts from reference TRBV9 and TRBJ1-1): DSGVTQTPKHLITATGQRVTLRCSPRSGDLSVYWYQQSLDQGLQFLIQYYNGEERAKGNILERFSAQQFPDLHSELNLSSLELGDSALYFCASSVGNRNTEAFFGQGTRLTVV.

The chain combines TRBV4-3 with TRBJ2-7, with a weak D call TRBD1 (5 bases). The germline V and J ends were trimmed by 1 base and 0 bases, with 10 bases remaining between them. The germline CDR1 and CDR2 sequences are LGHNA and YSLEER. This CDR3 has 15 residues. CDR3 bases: TGCGCCAGCAGCCAAGTCCAGGGTCTCTCCTACGAGCAGTACTTC. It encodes CASSQVQGLSYEQYF.

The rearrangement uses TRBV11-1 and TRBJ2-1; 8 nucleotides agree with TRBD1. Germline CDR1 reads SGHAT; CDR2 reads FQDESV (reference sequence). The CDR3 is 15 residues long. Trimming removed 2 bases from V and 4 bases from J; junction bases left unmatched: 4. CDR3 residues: CASSLSQGAYNEQFF. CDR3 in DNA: TGTGCCAGCAGCTTATCGCAGGGGGCTTACAATGAGCAGTTCTTC.

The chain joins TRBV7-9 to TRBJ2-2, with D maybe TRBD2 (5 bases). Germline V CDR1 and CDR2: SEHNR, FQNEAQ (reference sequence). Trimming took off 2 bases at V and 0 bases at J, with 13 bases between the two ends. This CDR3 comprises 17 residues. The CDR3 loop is CASSLNPRVPNTGELFF. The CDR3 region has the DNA TGTGCCAGCAGCTTAAATCCGAGGGTCCCGAACACCGGGGAGCTGTTTTTT.

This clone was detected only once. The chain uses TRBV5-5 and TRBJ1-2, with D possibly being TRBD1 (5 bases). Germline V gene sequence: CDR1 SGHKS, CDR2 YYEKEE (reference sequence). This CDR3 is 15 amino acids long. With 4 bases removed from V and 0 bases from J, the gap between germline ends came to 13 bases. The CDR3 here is CASSNPGTANYGYTF. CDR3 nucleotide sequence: TGTGCCAGCAGCAATCCCGGGACTGCTAACTATGGCTACACCTTC.

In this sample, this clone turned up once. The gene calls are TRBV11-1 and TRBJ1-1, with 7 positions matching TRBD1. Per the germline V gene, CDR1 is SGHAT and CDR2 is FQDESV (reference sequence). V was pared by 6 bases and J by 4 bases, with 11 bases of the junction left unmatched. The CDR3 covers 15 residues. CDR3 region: CASRGTAAGGTEAFF. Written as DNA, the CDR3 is TGTGCCAGCAGGGGGACAGCCGCGGGTGGCACTGAAGCTTTCTTT. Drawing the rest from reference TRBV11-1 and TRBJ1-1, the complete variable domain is EAEVAQSPRYKITEKSQAVAFWCDPISGHATLYWYRQILGQGPELLVQFQDESVVDDSQLPKDRFSAERLKGVDSTLKIQPAELGDSAMYLCASRGTAAGGTEAFFGQGTRLTVV.

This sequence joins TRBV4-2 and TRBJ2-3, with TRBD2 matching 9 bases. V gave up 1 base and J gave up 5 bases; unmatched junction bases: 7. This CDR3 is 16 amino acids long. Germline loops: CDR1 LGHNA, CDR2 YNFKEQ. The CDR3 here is CASSQVAGAAEDTQYF. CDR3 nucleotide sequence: TGTGCCAGCAGCCAAGTAGCGGGGGCAGCCGAAGATACGCAGTATTTT.

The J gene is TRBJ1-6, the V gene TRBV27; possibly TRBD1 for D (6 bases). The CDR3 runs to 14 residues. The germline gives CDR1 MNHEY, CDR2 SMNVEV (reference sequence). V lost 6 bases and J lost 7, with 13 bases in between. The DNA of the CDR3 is TGTGCCAGCAGAACAGGGATGGGAAATTCACCCCTCCACTTT. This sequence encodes CASRTGMGNSPLHF.

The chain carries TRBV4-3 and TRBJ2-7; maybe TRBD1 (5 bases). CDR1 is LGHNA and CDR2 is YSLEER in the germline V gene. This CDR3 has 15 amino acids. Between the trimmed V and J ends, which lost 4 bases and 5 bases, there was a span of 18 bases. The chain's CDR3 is CASSPGVRDRNEQYF. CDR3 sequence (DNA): TGCGCCAGCAGCCCTGGAGTCAGGGATCGGAACGAGCAGTACTTC.

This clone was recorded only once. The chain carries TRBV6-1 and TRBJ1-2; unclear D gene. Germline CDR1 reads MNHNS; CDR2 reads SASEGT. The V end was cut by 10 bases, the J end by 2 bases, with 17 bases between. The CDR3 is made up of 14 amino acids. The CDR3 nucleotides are TGTGCCACCGAAGTGAGCCCTACCAACTATGGCTACACCTTC. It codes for CATEVSPTNYGYTF.

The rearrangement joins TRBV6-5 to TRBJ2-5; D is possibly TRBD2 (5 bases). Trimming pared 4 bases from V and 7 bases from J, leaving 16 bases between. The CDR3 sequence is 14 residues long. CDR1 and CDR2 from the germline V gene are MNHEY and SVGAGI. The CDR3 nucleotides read TGTGCCAGCAGTTCCTCGGGCCCCGCGGGGACCCAGTACTTC. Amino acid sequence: CASSSSGPAGTQYF.

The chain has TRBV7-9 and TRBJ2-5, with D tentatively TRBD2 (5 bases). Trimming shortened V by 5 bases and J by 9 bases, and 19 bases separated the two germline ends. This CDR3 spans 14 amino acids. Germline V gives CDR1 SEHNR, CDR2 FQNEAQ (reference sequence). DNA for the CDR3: TGTGCCAGCAGCCCAACCGAGGGCCGTCGAGCCCAGTACTTC. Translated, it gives CASSPTEGRRAQYF.

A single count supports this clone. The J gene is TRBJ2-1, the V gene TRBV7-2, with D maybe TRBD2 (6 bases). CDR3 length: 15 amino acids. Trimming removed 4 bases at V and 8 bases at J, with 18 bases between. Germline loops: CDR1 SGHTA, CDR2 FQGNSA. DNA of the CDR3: TGTGCCAGCAGCTACTATCCCCGGACTATAGATGAGCAGTTCTTC. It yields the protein CASSYYPRTIDEQFF.

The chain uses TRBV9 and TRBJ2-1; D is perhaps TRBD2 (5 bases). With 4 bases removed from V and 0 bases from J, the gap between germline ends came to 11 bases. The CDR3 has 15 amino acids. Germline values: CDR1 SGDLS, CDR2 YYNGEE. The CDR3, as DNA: TGTGCCAGCAGCCCCCCGGGGAGCTCCTACAATGAGCAGTTCTTC. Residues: CASSPPGSSYNEQFF.

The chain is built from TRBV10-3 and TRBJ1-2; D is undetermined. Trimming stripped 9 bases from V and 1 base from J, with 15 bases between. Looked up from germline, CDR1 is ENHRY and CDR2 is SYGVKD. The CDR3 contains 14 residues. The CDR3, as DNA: TGTGCCATTTCCGGGGAAGGGATTAACTATGGCTACACCTTC. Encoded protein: CAISGEGINYGYTF.

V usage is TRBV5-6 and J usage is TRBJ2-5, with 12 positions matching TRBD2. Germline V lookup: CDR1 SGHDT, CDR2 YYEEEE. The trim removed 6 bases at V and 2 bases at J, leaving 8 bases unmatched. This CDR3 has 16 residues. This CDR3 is CASTWGLAGLQETQYF. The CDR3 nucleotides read TGTGCCAGCACCTGGGGACTAGCGGGCTTACAAGAGACCCAGTACTTC.